Sequencing of this T cell receptor (beta chain) was carried out in a study of response to subunit inactivated influenza vaccine. In TCRdb, the RT-PCR reads were re-called with MiXCR into one record per CDR3 protein. There are some 540,000 distinct CDR3 sequences in the sample; approximately 24% occur only once, and 2.5% to 3% lies in the top ten. The CDR3 runs 11 residues. V dropped 10 bases and J dropped 9 bases, with 13 bases sitting between them. CDR1 and CDR2 (germline): MNHEY, SVGEGT. These records were also assigned to another study, of T cells expressing NK-cell markers. In that study: Scientists made TCR beta cDNA using 5'RACE template switching with UMIs.

The rearrangement uses TRBV6-2 or TRBV6-3 and TRBJ2-1; D assignment may be TRBD1 or TRBD2 (5 bases each). This clonotype was sampled from a man aged 50 to 60 who received an inactivated influenza vaccine. Specimen: CD4+ T cells sorted from PBMCs, collected 11 to 12 days after vaccination. CDR3: CATYHGTEQFF. In DNA form, the CDR3 reads TGTGCCACGTATCACGGGACTGAGCAGTTCTTC.